The 23 T cell receptor beta chains reported below all come from one sample, sequenced in a study of T cells in Graves' hyperthyroidism and ophthalmopathy. Authors of the study amplified TCR beta CDR3 regions from RNA transcripts. The primer set for the first-round RT-PCR of the TCR CDR3 was HTBI. TCRdb independently ran MiXCR on the multiplex PCR reads; one entry per CDR3 protein. This repertoire shows around 340,000 distinct CDR3 sequences, 15% to 20% found once; its top ten account for less than 65%. Material for sequencing was blood. These receptors were obtained from a woman aged 45-65 years with Graves' hyperthyroidism.

This clonotype was counted ten times or more. This chain links TRBV7-2 with TRBJ2-1; D might be TRBD1 (7 bases). The ends were cut back, 1 base at V and 12 bases at J, with 16 bases in the middle. The CDR3 sequence is 14 residues long. Germline V CDR1 and CDR2: SGHTA, FQGNSA. The CDR3 spells CASSLGQGGRTQFF. The CDR3 DNA follows: TGTGCCAGCAGCTTAGGCCAGGGGGGTAGGACGCAGTTCTTC.

The chain carries TRBV2 and TRBJ1-6; D uncertain. CDR1 is SNHLY, CDR2 FYNNEI, per germline. V dropped 2 bases and J dropped 0 bases, with 8 bases sitting between them. The CDR3 sequence is 16 residues long. The DNA for the CDR3 is TGTGCCAGCAGTGAAAACAGAATCTCCTATAATTCACCCCTCCACTTT. Its protein is CASSENRISYNSPLHF. Combining the CDR3 with reference TRBV2 and TRBJ1-6 gives the whole variable domain EPEVTQTPSHQVTQMGQEVILRCVPISNHLYFYWYRQILGQKVEFLVSFYNNEISEKSEIFDDQFSVERPDGSNFTLKIRSTKLEDSAMYFCASSENRISYNSPLHFGNGTRLTVT.

The gene calls are TRBV4-1 and TRBJ1-5; D may be TRBD1 (6 bases). Trimming shortened V by 5 bases and J by 3 bases, and 14 bases separated the two germline ends. CDR1 and CDR2 (germline): MGHRA, YSYEKL. The CDR3 has 15 residues. The CDR3 nucleotides read TGCGCCAGCAGCGAACAGGGATGGGACAATCAGCCCCAGCATTTT. Residues: CASSEQGWDNQPQHF.

This clonotype occurred many times. This rearrangement joins TRBV6-1 to TRBJ2-5; D is possibly TRBD2 (6 bases). From germline, CDR1 is MNHNS and CDR2 SASEGT. V gave up 2 bases and J gave up 2 bases, with 18 bases separating them. The CDR3 extends over 17 amino acids. The CDR3 loop reads CASSELGRVAGQETQYF. CDR3 nucleotides: TGTGCCAGCAGTGAACTGGGCCGAGTGGCGGGACAAGAGACCCAGTACTTC.

CDR3 in amino acids: CASSFSSGSNEQFF. CDR3 bases: TGTGCCAGCAGCTTTTCTAGCGGGAGCAATGAGCAGTTCTTC. The chain employs TRBV7-3 and TRBJ2-1; TRBD2 agrees at 10 bases. J was trimmed by 6 bases and V by 3 bases; bases with no gene match: 2. Germline V CDR1 and CDR2: SGHTA, FQGTGA. The CDR3 has 14 residues. The full variable domain, with the rest looked up from reference TRBV7-3 and TRBJ2-1, is GAGVSQTPSNKVTEKGKYVELRCDPISGHTALYWYRQSLGQGPEFLIYFQGTGAADDSGLPNDRFFAVRPEGSVSTLKIQRTERGDSAVYLCASSFSSGSNEQFFGPGTRLTVL.

The V and J genes are TRBV4-1 and TRBJ2-2; D possibly uses TRBD1 or TRBD2 (5 bases each). CDR1 MGHRA and CDR2 YSYEKL come from the germline V gene. The length of the CDR3 is 16 residues. Trimming cost V 4 bases and J 5 bases, with 17 bases left between them. CDR3 DNA: TGCGCCAGCAGCCCCCGGGACGCGGACGGAACCGGGGAGCTGTTTTTT. Translating gives CASSPRDADGTGELFF.

V is TRBV29-1 and J is TRBJ2-3, with 10 bases aligning to TRBD1. The CDR3 has 14 amino acids. The trim removed 8 bases at V and 4 bases at J, leaving 9 bases unmatched. Germline values: CDR1 SQVTM, CDR2 ANQGSEA. In nucleotides, the CDR3 is TGCAGCTCGAGGACAGGGGGAGGAGCAGATACGCAGTATTTT. It specifies CSSRTGGGADTQYF.

This clonotype occurred many times. The chain uses TRBV11-2 and TRBJ2-7, with D possibly being TRBD1 (6 bases). V was cut by 3 bases and J by 7 bases, with 16 bases left in between. This CDR3 contains 14 residues. Per the germline V gene, CDR1 is SGHAT and CDR2 is FQNNGV. The CDR3, as DNA: TGTGCCAGCAGCTTTCAGGGGACGCCGATGGAGCAGTACGTC. It is translated as CASSFQGTPMEQYV.

The sample holds a few counts of this clonotype. The genes are TRBV18 and TRBJ2-3; no firm D call. V was pared by 8 bases and J by 0 bases, with 3 bases between. Germline V gene data show CDR1 as KGHSH and CDR2 as LQKENI. The CDR3 sequence is 11 residues long. The CDR3 nucleotides are TGTGCCAGCGAAAGCACAGATACGCAGTATTTT. It yields the protein CASESTDTQYF.

This clonotype has a count of ten or more. The J gene is TRBJ2-2, the V gene TRBV6-1; TRBD1 might be the D (6 bases). In germline, CDR1 is MNHNS, CDR2 SASEGT. CDR3 length: 13 residues. V lost 10 bases and J 3 bases, leaving 12 bases between the germline ends. The DNA of the CDR3 is TGTGCCACACAGAGGGGGTACACCGGGGAGCTGTTTTTT. Residues: CATQRGYTGELFF.

This clonotype was recorded at least ten times. The gene calls are TRBV11-3 and TRBJ1-1, with D unclear. Per germline, CDR1 SGHNT and CDR2 YENEEA. The CDR3 runs to 14 residues. V was trimmed by 2 bases and J by 5 bases, leaving 12 bases between them. Here the CDR3 reads CASSLNAGMTEAFF. The CDR3 region has the DNA TGTGCCAGCAGCTTAAACGCGGGTATGACTGAAGCTTTCTTT. Together with reference TRBV11-3 and TRBJ1-1, the CDR3 gives the full variable domain: EAGVVQSPRYKIIEKKQPVAFWCNPISGHNTLYWYLQNLGQGPELLIRYENEEAVDDSQLPKDRFSAERLKGVDSTLKIQPAELGDSAVYLCASSLNAGMTEAFFGQGTRLTVV.

This clonotype was observed at least ten times. V usage is TRBV18 and J usage is TRBJ2-3; weak D call: TRBD2 (5 bases). The CDR3 totals 16 residues. The V gene's germline CDR1 is KGHSH and CDR2 LQKENI. V was clipped by 2 bases and J by 3 bases, with 15 bases between them. Here the CDR3 DNA reads TGTGCCAGCTCACCAATCGTCCGGGGTCGGACAGATACGCAGTATTTT. Translated, it gives CASSPIVRGRTDTQYF.

The genes are TRBV9 and TRBJ2-5; 11 bases fit TRBD1. CDR1 is SGDLS, CDR2 YYNGEE, per germline. The CDR3 is 15 amino acids. J lost 3 bases, V lost 2 bases, and 3 bases had no gene match. The CDR3: CASSVGTGGKETQYF. The DNA of the CDR3 is TGTGCCAGCAGCGTCGGGACAGGGGGTAAAGAGACCCAGTACTTC.

The chain combines TRBV6-1 with TRBJ1-2; D call uncertain. Per the germline V gene, CDR1 is MNHNS and CDR2 is SASEGT. Trimming removed 5 bases from V and 4 bases from J, with 11 bases in between. The CDR3 length is 13 residues. CDR3 in DNA: TGTGCCAGCAGTTCAGGACCGAGCTATGGCTACACCTTC. Translation: CASSSGPSYGYTF.

At least ten counts were recorded for this clonotype. The chain employs TRBV18 and TRBJ2-1, with D uncertain. CDR3 size: 13 residues. Trimming cost V 0 bases and J 7 bases, with 7 bases left between them. Per germline, CDR1 KGHSH and CDR2 LQKENI. CDR3 sequence reads: CASSPPSTNEQFF. In DNA, the CDR3 is TGTGCCAGCTCACCACCATCCACAAATGAGCAGTTCTTC.

This clonotype was counted a few times. The gene calls are TRBV20-1 and TRBJ2-1; 7 nucleotides line up with TRBD2. Germline V lookup: CDR1 DFQATT, CDR2 SNEGSKA (reference sequence). The CDR3 extends over 14 amino acids. The V and J ends lost 3 bases and 4 bases, in that order; junction bases with no gene match: 6. The CDR3 coding sequence is TGCAGTGCTAGGGGACTAAGAAATTACAATGAGCAGTTCTTC. Translation gives CSARGLRNYNEQFF.

This clonotype came up a few times. V usage is TRBV10-3 and J usage is TRBJ2-5; 8 bases are shared with TRBD1. The CDR3 sequence is 14 residues long. V shed 4 bases and J 7 bases; nucleotides not matched to a gene: 8. Germline assignment: CDR1 ENHRY and CDR2 SYGVKD. The CDR3 sequence: CAISGVGQGPTQYF. In DNA form, the CDR3 reads TGTGCCATCAGTGGAGTAGGACAGGGTCCGACCCAGTACTTC.

This clonotype came up many times. This sequence joins TRBV6-1 and TRBJ2-1; TRBD2 aligns across 9 bases. Germline V gene sequence: CDR1 MNHNS, CDR2 SASEGT. CDR3 length: 14 amino acids. Unmatched junction bases numbered 8, after V lost 6 bases and J lost 8 bases. CDR3 sequence (DNA): TGTGCCAGCAGATTGGTCAGCGGGGGGTATGAGCAGTTCTTC. Translation: CASRLVSGGYEQFF.

This clonotype was seen at least ten times. The chain uses TRBV13 and TRBJ2-3; perhaps TRBD2 as D (5 bases). The V end lost 0 bases, the J end lost 6 bases, and 10 bases lay between the germline ends. The CDR3 spans 14 residues. Germline V lookup: CDR1 PRHDT, CDR2 FYEKMQ (reference sequence). The CDR3 bases are TGTGCCAGCAGCTTAGGACTGCGGGCGGATACGCAGTATTTT. Residues: CASSLGLRADTQYF.

To note about this clonotype: The junction and the germline gene differ at one end; a read error may be behind it. The CDR3 protein is CAGSPPEGMVERYF. The CDR3 DNA reads as TGTGCCGGCTCACCACCGGAGGGTATGGTCGAGCGGTACTTC. This chain links TRBV18 with TRBJ2-7; TRBD2 might be the D (6 bases). Germline-derived CDR1 and CDR2 are KGHSH and LQKENI. This CDR3 region has 14 residues.

The genes are TRBV20-1 and TRBJ1-2; 7 bases are shared with TRBD1. This CDR3 region has 11 residues. Trimming took 5 bases from V and 6 from J; bases not matched to a gene: 3. Germline loops: CDR1 DFQATT, CDR2 SNEGSKA (reference sequence). This CDR3 reads CSAVTGDGYTF. The CDR3 bases are TGCAGTGCTGTAACAGGGGATGGCTACACCTTC.

The chain carries TRBV27 and TRBJ2-5, with 13 positions matching TRBD2. The V gene's germline CDR1 is MNHEY and CDR2 SMNVEV (reference sequence). Trimming cost V 6 bases and J 4 bases; bases outside gene matches: 8. The CDR3 length is 16 residues. CDR3 coding DNA: TGTGCCAGCAGACTAGCGGGAGGGCTTTTCGGAGAGACCCAGTACTTC. It specifies CASRLAGGLFGETQYF.

This clonotype was seen a few times. At one boundary the junction diverges from the germline segment, which might be a read error. The gene calls are TRBV4-1 and TRBJ1-1; 9 nucleotides match TRBD1. Germline V gene sequence: CDR1 MGHRA, CDR2 YSYEKL. The CDR3 covers 16 residues. The CDR3 DNA reads TGCGCCGGCAGCAAGGGACAGGGAGGGAGGAACACTGAAGCTTTCTTT. Translating it yields CAGSKGQGGRNTEAFF.